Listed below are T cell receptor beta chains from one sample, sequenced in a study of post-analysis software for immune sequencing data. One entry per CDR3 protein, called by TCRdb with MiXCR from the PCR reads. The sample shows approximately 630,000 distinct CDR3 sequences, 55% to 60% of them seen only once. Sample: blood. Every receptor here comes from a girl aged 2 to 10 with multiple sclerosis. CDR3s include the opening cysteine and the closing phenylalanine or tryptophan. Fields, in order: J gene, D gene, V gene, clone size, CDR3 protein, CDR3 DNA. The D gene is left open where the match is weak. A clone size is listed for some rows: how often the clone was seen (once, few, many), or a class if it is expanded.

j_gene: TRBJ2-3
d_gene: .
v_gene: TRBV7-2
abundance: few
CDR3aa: CASSLFGTNPTSTDTQYF
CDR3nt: TGTGCCAGCAGCTTATTCGGCACAAACCCAACTAGCACAGATACGCAGTATTTT

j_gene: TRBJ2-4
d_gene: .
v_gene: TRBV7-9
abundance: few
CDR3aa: CASSSPGTSKNIQYF
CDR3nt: TGTGCCAGCAGCTCCCCCGGGACCTCCAAAAACATTCAGTACTTC

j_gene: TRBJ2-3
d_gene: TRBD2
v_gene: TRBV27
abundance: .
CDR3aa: CASSLWEGLGDTQYF
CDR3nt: TGTGCCAGCAGTTTGTGGGAGGGCCTGGGGGATACGCAGTATTTT

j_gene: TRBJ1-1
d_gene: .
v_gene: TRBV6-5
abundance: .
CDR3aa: CASSYSPDTEAFF
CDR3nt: TGTGCCAGCAGTTACTCTCCAGACACTGAAGCTTTCTTT

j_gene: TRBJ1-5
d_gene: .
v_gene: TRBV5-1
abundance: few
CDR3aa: CASSLEGPQPQHF
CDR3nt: TGCGCCAGCAGCTTGGAAGGCCCTCAGCCCCAGCATTTT

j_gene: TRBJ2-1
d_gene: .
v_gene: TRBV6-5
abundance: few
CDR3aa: CASNLGPAVGEQFF
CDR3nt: TGTGCCAGCAACCTCGGACCAGCGGTTGGTGAGCAGTTCTTC

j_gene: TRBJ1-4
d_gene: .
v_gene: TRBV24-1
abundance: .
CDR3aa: CATSDSTAGATNEKLFF
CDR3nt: TGTGCCACCAGTGATTCGACAGCCGGTGCAACGAATGAAAAACTGTTTTTT

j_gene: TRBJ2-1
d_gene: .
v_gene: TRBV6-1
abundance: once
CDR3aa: CASSAQLNEQFF
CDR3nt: TGTGCCAGCAGCGCACAACTCAATGAGCAGTTCTTC

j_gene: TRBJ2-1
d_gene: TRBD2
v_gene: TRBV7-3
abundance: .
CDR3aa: CASSPGTSGRDEQFF
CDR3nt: TGTGCCAGCAGCCCTGGGACTAGCGGGAGAGATGAGCAGTTCTTC

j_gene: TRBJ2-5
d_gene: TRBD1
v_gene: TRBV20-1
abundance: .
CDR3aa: CSATAQGAAETQYF
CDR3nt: TGCAGTGCTACCGCCCAGGGGGCAGCGGAGACCCAGTACTTC

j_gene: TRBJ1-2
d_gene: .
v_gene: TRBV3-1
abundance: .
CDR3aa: CASSADSAYGYTF
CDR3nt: TGTGCCAGCAGTGCGGACAGCGCCTATGGCTACACCTTC

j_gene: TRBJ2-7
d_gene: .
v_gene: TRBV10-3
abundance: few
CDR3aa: CATGADNYEQYF
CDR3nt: TGTGCCACCGGAGCGGACAACTACGAGCAGTACTTC

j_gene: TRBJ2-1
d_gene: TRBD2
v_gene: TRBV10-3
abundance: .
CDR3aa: CASGGSSYNGQFF
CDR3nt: TGTGCCAGCGGGGGAAGCTCCTACAATGGGCAGTTCTTC

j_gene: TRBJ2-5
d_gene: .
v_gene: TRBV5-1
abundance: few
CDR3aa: CASSSSTYQETQYF
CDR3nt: TGCGCCAGCAGCTCCTCTACGTACCAAGAGACCCAGTACTTC

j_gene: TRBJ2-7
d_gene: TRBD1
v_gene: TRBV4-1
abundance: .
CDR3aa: CAGSKYGTGEHEQYF
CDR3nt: TGCGCCGGCAGCAAATACGGGACAGGGGAACACGAGCAGTACTTC

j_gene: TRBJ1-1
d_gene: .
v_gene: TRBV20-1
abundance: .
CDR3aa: CSARAPHRVDTEAFF
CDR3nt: TGCAGTGCTAGAGCCCCCCATCGGGTGGACACTGAAGCTTTCTTT

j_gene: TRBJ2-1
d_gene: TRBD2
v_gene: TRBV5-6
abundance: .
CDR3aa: CASSLGGSRGVYNEQFF
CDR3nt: TGTGCCAGCAGCCTGGGGGGATCGCGGGGGGTCTACAATGAGCAGTTCTTC

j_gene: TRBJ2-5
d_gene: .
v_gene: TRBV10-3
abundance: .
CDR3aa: CAISESAQFNQETQYF
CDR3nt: TGTGCCATCAGTGAGTCGGCCCAATTCAACCAAGAGACCCAGTACTTC

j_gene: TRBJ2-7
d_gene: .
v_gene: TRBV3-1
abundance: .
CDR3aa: CASSQGPDSGSYEQYF
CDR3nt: TGTGCCAGCAGCCAAGGGCCGGACAGCGGATCCTACGAGCAGTACTTC

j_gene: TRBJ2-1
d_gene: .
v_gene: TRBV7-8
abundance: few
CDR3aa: CASSLSMGSSYNEQFF
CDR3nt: TGTGCCAGCAGCTTATCCATGGGCAGCTCCTACAATGAGCAGTTCTTC

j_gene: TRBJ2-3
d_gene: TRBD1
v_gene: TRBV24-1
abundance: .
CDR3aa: CATSDSGTGDADTQYF
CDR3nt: TGTGCCACCAGTGATTCCGGGACAGGGGACGCAGATACGCAGTATTTT

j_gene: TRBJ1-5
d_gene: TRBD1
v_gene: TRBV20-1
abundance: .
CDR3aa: CSASGQGMSNQPQHF
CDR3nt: TGCAGTGCTAGCGGACAGGGAATGAGCAATCAGCCCCAGCATTTT

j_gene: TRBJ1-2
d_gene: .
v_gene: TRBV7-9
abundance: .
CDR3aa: CASSLAGTPYGYTF
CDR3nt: TGTGCCAGCAGCTTAGCGGGGACACCCTATGGCTACACCTTC

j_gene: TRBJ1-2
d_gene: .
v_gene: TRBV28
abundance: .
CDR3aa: CASSLQGSWGYTF
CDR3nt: TGTGCCAGCAGTTTACAGGGGTCCTGGGGCTACACCTTC

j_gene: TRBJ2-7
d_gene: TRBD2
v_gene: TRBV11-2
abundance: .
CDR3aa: CASTRGLAGGRTYEQYF
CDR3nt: TGTGCCAGCACACGTGGACTAGCGGGAGGGCGAACCTACGAGCAGTACTTC

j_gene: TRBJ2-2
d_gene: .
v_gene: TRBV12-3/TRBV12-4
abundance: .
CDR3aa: CVSSFPSGFTNTGELFF
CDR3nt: TGTGTCAGCAGTTTCCCCTCGGGCTTTACGAACACCGGGGAGCTGTTTTTT

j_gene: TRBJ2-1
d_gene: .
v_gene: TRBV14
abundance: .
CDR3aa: CASSYTLRDNEQFF
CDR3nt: TGTGCCAGCAGCTACACACTCCGCGACAATGAGCAGTTCTTC

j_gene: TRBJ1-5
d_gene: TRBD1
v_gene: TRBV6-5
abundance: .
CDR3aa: CASSYSKGQLGGYQPQHF
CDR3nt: TGTGCCAGCAGTTACTCAAAGGGACAGTTAGGGGGTTATCAGCCCCAGCATTTT

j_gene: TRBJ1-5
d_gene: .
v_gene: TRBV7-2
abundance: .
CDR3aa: CASSETAEQPQHF
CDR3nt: TGTGCCAGCAGCGAGACCGCGGAACAGCCCCAGCATTTT

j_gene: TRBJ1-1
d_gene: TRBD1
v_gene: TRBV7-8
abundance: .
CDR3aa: CASTAGQGLNTEAFF
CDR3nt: TGTGCCAGCACCGCTGGACAGGGCCTTAACACTGAAGCTTTCTTT

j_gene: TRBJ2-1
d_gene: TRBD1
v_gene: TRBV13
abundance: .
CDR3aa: CASSPIQGSYNEQFF
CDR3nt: TGTGCCAGCAGCCCCATACAGGGGTCCTACAATGAGCAGTTCTTC

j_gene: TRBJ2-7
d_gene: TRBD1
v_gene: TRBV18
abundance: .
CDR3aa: CASSTGTENYEQYF
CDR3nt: TGTGCCAGCTCGACAGGGACGGAGAACTACGAGCAGTACTTC

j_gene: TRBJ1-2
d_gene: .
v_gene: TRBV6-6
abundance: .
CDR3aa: CASSYLVNGYTF
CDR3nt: TGTGCCAGCAGTTACTTAGTAAATGGCTACACCTTC

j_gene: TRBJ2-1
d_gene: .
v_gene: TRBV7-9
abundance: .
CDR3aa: CASSLVGRARREDEQFF
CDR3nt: TGTGCCAGCAGCTTAGTTGGCCGGGCTAGAAGGGAGGATGAGCAGTTCTTC

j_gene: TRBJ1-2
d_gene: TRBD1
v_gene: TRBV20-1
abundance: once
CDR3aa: CSAKGQGDGYTF
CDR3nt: TGCAGTGCCAAGGGACAGGGCGATGGCTACACCTTC

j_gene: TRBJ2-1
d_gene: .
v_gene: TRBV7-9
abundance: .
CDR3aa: CASSLEYELDEQFF
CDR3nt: TGTGCCAGCAGCTTAGAATATGAGCTAGATGAGCAGTTCTTC

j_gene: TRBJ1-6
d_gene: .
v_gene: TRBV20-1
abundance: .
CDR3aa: CSAKTATDSPLHF
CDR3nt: TGCAGTGCTAAGACCGCTACAGATTCACCCCTCCACTTT

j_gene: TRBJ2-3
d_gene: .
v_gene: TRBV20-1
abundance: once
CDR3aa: CSAIGPDGDTQYF
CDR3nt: TGCAGTGCAATCGGCCCCGACGGGGATACGCAGTATTTT

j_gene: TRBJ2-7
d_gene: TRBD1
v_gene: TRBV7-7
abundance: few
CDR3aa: CASSRGTGTYEQYF
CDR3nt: TGTGCTAGCAGCCGCGGGACAGGCACCTACGAGCAGTACTTC

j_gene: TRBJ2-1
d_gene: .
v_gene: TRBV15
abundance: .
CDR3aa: CATSREQGYNEQFF
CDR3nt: TGTGCCACCAGCAGAGAACAGGGATACAATGAGCAGTTCTTC

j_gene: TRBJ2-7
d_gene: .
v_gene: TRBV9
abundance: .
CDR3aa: CAGSVAGGDSYEQYF
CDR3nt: TGTGCCGGCAGCGTAGCAGGGGGGGACTCCTACGAGCAGTACTTC

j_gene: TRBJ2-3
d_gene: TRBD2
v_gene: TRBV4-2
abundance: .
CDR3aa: CASSQVTGGRTDTQYF
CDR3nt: TGTGCCAGCAGCCAAGTCACGGGGGGTCGAACAGATACGCAGTATTTT

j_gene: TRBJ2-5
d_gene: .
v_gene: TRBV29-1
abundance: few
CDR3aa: CSACRTEETQYF
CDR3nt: TGCAGCGCTTGTCGGACGGAAGAGACCCAGTACTTC

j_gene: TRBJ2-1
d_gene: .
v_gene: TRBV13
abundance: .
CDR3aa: CASSPPSATEQFF
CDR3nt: TGTGCCAGCAGCCCCCCTAGCGCGACAGAGCAGTTCTTC

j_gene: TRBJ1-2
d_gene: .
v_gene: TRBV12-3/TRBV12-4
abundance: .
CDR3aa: CASSTRQPNYGYTF
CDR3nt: TGTGCCAGCAGTACCCGACAGCCTAACTATGGCTACACCTTC

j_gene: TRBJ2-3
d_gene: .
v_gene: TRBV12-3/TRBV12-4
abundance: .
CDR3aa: CASRVTSTDTQYF
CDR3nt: TGTGCCAGCAGGGTGACTAGCACAGATACGCAGTATTTT

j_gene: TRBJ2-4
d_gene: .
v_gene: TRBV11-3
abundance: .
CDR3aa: CASSGSFGVGWSKNIQYF
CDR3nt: TGTGCCAGCAGCGGCAGTTTCGGGGTGGGCTGGTCCAAAAACATTCAGTACTTC

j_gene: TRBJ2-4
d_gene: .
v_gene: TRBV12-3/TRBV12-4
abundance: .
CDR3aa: CASSPTRGNIQYF
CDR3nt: TGTGCCAGCAGCCCAACGAGGGGAAACATTCAGTACTTC

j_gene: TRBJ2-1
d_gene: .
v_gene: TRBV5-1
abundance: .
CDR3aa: CASSPSLVRSGNEQFF
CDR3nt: TGCGCCAGCAGCCCCTCGTTGGTCCGATCGGGAAATGAGCAGTTCTTC

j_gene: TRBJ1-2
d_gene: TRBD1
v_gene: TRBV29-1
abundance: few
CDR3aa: CSVHRGTVYGYTF
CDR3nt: TGCAGCGTTCACAGGGGAACAGTCTATGGCTACACCTTC

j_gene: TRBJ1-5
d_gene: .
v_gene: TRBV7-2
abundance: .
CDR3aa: CASRQTGIDNQPQHF
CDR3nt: TGTGCCAGCAGGCAAACAGGGATTGACAATCAGCCCCAGCATTTT

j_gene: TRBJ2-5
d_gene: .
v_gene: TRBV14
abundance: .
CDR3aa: CASSQLGGKTQYF
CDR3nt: TGTGCCAGCAGCCAACTGGGGGGAAAGACCCAGTACTTC

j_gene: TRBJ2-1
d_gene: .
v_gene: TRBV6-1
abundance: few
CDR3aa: CASSQTRGASSYNEQFF
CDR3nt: TGTGCCAGCAGCCAGACTAGGGGGGCCAGCTCCTACAATGAGCAGTTCTTC

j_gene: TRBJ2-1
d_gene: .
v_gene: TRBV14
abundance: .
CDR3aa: CASSQENRFYNEQFF
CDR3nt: TGTGCCAGCAGCCAAGAGAACAGGTTCTACAATGAGCAGTTCTTC

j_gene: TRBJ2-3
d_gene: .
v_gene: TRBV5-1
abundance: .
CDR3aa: CASSPDVGNTDTQYF
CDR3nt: TGCGCCAGCAGCCCCGATGTGGGGAACACAGATACGCAGTATTTT

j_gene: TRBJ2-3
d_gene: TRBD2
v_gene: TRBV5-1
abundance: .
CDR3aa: CASNRAGGGDTQYF
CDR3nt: TGCGCCAGCAACCGAGCGGGGGGAGGAGATACGCAGTATTTT

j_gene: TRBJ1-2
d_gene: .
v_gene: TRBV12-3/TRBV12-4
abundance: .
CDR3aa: CASRTRGGYTF
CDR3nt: TGTGCCAGCAGAACCAGGGGTGGCTACACCTTC